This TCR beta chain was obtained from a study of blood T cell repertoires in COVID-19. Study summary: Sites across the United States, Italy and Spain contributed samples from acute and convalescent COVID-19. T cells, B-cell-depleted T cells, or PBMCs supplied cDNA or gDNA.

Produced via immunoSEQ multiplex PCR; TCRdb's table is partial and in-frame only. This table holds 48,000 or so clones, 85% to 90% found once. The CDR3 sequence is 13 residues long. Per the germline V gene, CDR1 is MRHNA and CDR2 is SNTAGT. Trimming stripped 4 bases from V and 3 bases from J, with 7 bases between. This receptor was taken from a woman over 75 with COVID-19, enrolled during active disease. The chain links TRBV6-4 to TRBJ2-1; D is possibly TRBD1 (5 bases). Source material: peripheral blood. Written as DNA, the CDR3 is TGTGCCAGCAGTGCGCAGGGCTACAATGAGCAGTTCTTC. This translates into CASSAQGYNEQFF.